This TCR beta chain was found in a study of blood T cell repertoires in COVID-19. For the study at large: In each case, the material was cDNA or gDNA derived from T cells, B-cell-depleted T cells, or PBMCs.

The participants were between about 18 and 90 years old and came from roughly 25 US areas. Per the original methods: Nucleated cell number was recorded as an estimate derived from reference gene primer amplification. Libraries were prepared by immunoSEQ multiplex PCR; TCRdb keeps only in-frame clonotypes and omits some of them. The V and J calls and the clone size are those of that table, but D and trimming were determined from the DNA. In the table there are about 270,000 clones, more than 75% of which are singletons. This CDR3 has 14 residues. Germline V gene sequence: CDR1 SEHNR, CDR2 FQNEAQ (reference sequence). V was pared by 5 bases and J by 5 bases, with 5 bases of the junction left unmatched.

Sample: PBMCs or T cells enriched from blood (not recorded which). The V call is TRBV7-9, the J call TRBJ2-2; 7 bases are a match to TRBD1. The clonotype originates from a woman aged 60 to 75 in a cohort exposed to, infected with or recovered from COVID-19 (not recorded which). CDR3 in amino acids: CASSRAGGTGELFF. CDR3 in DNA: TGTGCCAGCAGCCGGGCAGGGGGAACCGGGGAGCTGTTTTTT.